A selection of T cell receptor beta chains follows, all from one sample in a study of CD8+ T cells in alopecia areata. Assay used: immunoSEQ multiplex PCR; TCRdb lists only in-frame clones, some missing. The table has 170,000 or so clones, roughly two thirds seen once; the top ten hold 0.9% to 1%. This sample comprised CD4+ T cells sorted from blood, obtained at week 4, from a patient treated with tofacitinib. Every receptor here comes from a human donor with alopecia areata. Both conserved end residues are trimmed from each CDR3.

>TRBJ2-5|TRBV29-1|12
SGGGGTGRETQY
>TRBJ2-7|TRBV29-1|11
SVTGRTNREQY
>TRBJ2-1|TRBV2|11
ASTPTGRNEQF
>TRBJ2-1|TRBV29-1|9
SGTQYNEQF
>TRBJ2-3|TRBV29-1|10
SVGTGADTQY
>TRBJ1-1|TRBV10-3|12
AISYDPKGTEAF
>TRBJ1-2|TRBV11-2|11
ASSLVPSYGYT
>TRBJ1-6|TRBV7-2|11
ASSLRRGSPLH
>TRBJ1-2|TRBV29-1|8
SVEEGGYT
>TRBJ2-1|TRBV29-1|10
SVGRAYNEQF
>TRBJ1-1|TRBV6-1|13
ASSELWGLNTEAF
>TRBJ2-7|TRBV14|11
ASSQDLGFEQY
>TRBJ1-2|TRBV29-1|11
SVERVAGEGYT
>TRBJ2-3|TRBV2|10
ASTTGTDTQY
>TRBJ2-1|TRBV27|14
ASSSPRGGSYNEQF
>TRBJ1-2|TRBV4-2|11
ASSQDRGGGYT
>TRBJ2-2|TRBV5-1|13
ASSLVAGLTGELF
>TRBJ1-1|TRBV6-5|12
ASSYGQGGTEAF
>TRBJ2-2|TRBV5-1|13
ASRGQRANTGELF
>TRBJ1-2|TRBV9|12
ASSSRDSNYGYT
>TRBJ1-6|TRBV7-9|12
ASSLGGIRSPLH
>TRBJ1-4|TRBV30|12
AWSGTIPGEKLF
>TRBJ2-3|TRBV29-1|9
SVTGTDTQY
>TRBJ1-2|TRBV29-1|10
SAVGQGYGYT
>TRBJ1-2|TRBV30|10
AWSPGGNGYT
>TRBJ2-6|TRBV27|12
ASSSPWGANVLT
>TRBJ2-7|TRBV6-6|11
ASITGSSYEQY
>TRBJ2-7|TRBV18|10
ASSSQVFEQY
>TRBJ2-5|TRBV9|12
ASSVATSGETQY
>TRBJ2-5|TRBV5-1|11
ASSLTGEETQY
>TRBJ2-2|TRBV4-3|10
ASSPNTGELF
>TRBJ2-1|TRBV25-1|10
ASSDPGREQF
>TRBJ1-5|TRBV2|11
ASKQVLNQPQH
>TRBJ2-5|TRBV10-3|13
AISDPRPGGETQY
>TRBJ2-7|TRBV4-2|14
ASSQVGDRGGYEQY
>TRBJ1-5|TRBV5-6|11
ASSLVGNQPQH
>TRBJ1-6|TRBV29-1|13
SVRTGDPYNSPLH
>TRBJ1-5|TRBV30|10
AAGQPGGPQH
>TRBJ1-5|TRBV6-1|13
ASSEGTYSNQPQH
>TRBJ2-5|TRBV25-1|14
ASSEGRAGSQETQY
>TRBJ2-1|TRBV11-2|14
ASSLVGSGGQDEQF
>TRBJ1-2|TRBV4-1|12
ASSLRGGTPGYT
>TRBJ2-2|TRBV29-1|12
SVVGLAGAGELF
>TRBJ1-4|TRBV29-1|12
SVTRTGLNEKLF
>TRBJ2-1|TRBV14|12
ASSQDTGINEQF
>TRBJ1-1|TRBV18|12
ASSPRIMNTEAF
>TRBJ2-5|TRBV7-2|12
ASSQGLAAPIQY
>TRBJ2-2|TRBV5-1|15
ASSLAPGQWNTGELF
>TRBJ1-1|TRBV2|10
ASSDDRPEAF
>TRBJ2-3|TRBV5-6|13
ASSPGQGVADTQY
>TRBJ2-3|TRBV6-5|14
ASSYSGAPSAHTQY
>TRBJ2-3|TRBV7-9|12
ASSLGWGTDTQY
>TRBJ2-2|TRBV29-1|12
SARGQRETGELF
>TRBJ2-7|TRBV13|11
ASSLPNSYEQY
>TRBJ2-4|TRBV9|15
ASSVGVGLSAKNIQY
>TRBJ2-7|TRBV5-4|11
ASSLFRGSEQY